This T cell receptor beta chain was sequenced during a study of a mutant IDH1 vaccine in newly diagnosed glioma (dated by TCRdb to the early 2020s). Study-level background: Vaccination started 4-6 weeks after radiotherapy alone, or was given together with temozolomide cycles in the groups whose treatment included chemotherapy. Of the approximately 29 treated patients, around 62% were male and approximately 38% were female, and a mean age of 40.4 years was recorded. Prior to enrollment, patients had been given standard therapy consisting of radiotherapy alone, temozolomide alone, or radiochemotherapy with temozolomide, with the combination given to most patients. The week-35 safety follow-up took place at visit V12, and the week-47 end of study took place at visit V13. Peripheral blood was collected at six visits: V03 (baseline), V05, V07, V10, V12 and V13. For exploratory analyses, around 23 treated patients had longitudinal TCRB deep sequencing done wherever samples were available. Findings and caveats that apply to the study as a whole: Immune responses induced by the vaccine were seen in roughly 95% of patients across multiple MHC alleles. The authors noted that analyses of patient blood samples could not be reproduced because of sample limitations. PBMC samples for TCRB deep sequencing were selected based on availability. Pseudoprogression appeared unrelated to alterations in the top peripheral T cell clonotypes detected by TCRB sequencing.

About this clone itself: The specificity of this receptor is unknown. The record has no base qualities; no much larger clone is one base away.

Sample time point, as interpreted from the label and publication: week 35, safety follow-up. Every vaccine dose consisted of 300 ug of a 20-mer mutant IDH1 peptide in Montanide, administered subcutaneously together with topical imiquimod. Patients received eight vaccinations in weeks 1, 3, 5, 7, 11, 15, 19 and 23, corresponding to visits V03 through V10. The donors had newly diagnosed IDH1-mutant astrocytomas of WHO grade 3 or 4 that showed loss of nuclear ATRX. The samples were drawn from NOA16, a multicentre, single-arm, open-label phase I trial in Germany that tested a mutant IDH1 peptide vaccine in humans for the first time. Genomic DNA for TCRB sequencing was extracted from EDTA blood using the DNeasy Blood and Tissue Kit. The germline V gene (reference sequence) yields SGHKS for CDR1 and YYEKEE for CDR2. V lost 0 bases and J lost 3 bases, and the count of bases not matched to a germline gene is 11. The CDR3 runs 19 residues from the cysteine to the phenylalanine. The retained sequence is limited to the CDR3, 57 bases, with the frame set at the first base.

Library preparation used the immunoSEQ multiplex PCR assay. Rearranged TCR beta chain sequences were amplified with the hsTCRB Kit following the manufacturer's protocol. An Illumina MiSeq was used to sequence the TCRB libraries. Turning to the authors' computational methods: Demultiplexing, trimming and gene mapping were performed with the kit vendor's proprietary platform. The immuneACCESS repertoire file appears here via TCRdb, limited to in-frame rearrangements. These files lack a portion of the clones; in checked studies, under half of the deficit traces to unresolved V genes, and the cause of the others is not known. V, J and clone size were drawn from that table, and D and trimming were deduced from the DNA. The sample table records some 54,000 clones; 84% of these occur just once. The ten largest clones capture approximately 4.3% of the sample.

The sample in question was PBMCs, obtained from a glioma patient whose treatment included an IDH1 peptide vaccine. The V and J genes are TRBV5-5 and TRBJ2-1; the central 11 bases match TRBD2. This TCR was recovered from a woman aged 18-29 years with glioma. CDR3 loop: CASSLGPPSGGPYYNEQFF. The nucleotides read TGTGCCAGCAGCTTGGGCCCCCCTAGCGGGGGGCCATACTACAATGAGCAGTTCTTC.